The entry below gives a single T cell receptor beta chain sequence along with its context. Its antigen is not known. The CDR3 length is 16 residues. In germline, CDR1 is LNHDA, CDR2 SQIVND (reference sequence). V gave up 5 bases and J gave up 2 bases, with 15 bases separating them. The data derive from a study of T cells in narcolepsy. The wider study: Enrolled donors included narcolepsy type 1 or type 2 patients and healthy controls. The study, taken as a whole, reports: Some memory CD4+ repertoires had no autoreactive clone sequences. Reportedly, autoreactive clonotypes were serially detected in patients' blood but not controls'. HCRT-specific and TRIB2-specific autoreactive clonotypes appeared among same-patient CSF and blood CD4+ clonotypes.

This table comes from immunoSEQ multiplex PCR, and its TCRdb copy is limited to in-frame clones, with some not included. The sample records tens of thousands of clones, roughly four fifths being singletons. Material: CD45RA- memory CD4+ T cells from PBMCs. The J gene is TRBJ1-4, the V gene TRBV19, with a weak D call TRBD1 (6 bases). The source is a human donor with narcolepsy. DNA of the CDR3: TGTGCCAGTAGTGTCCGGGACAAGGTGACTAATGAAAAACTGTTTTTT. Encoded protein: CASSVRDKVTNEKLFF.